The 2 T cell receptor beta chains in this list originate from one sample, sequenced in a study of shared clonotypes between healthy human individuals. In the naive CD8 group, cells lacked CD45RO and were positively selected for CCR7, so terminally differentiated effector memory CD45RA+ cells were left out. Profiling relied on immunoSEQ multiplex PCR, and the TCRdb table lists in-frame clones only, not all of them. This table has some 2 million clones, over 85% appearing once. Material: naive CD8+ T cells sorted from blood. These receptors were collected from a man between 18 and 29 years old in good health.

The chain links TRBV5-1 to TRBJ2-3, with D perhaps TRBD1 (6 bases). The ends were cut back, 1 base at V and 2 bases at J, with 8 bases in the middle. Germline CDR1 reads SGHRS; CDR2 reads YFSETQ. The CDR3 is 14 amino acids. The CDR3 DNA sequence: TGCGCCAGCAGCTTGTGGACAGCCACAGATACGCAGTATTTT. The encoded protein is CASSLWTATDTQYF.

V usage is TRBV2 and J usage is TRBJ2-1; D gene unclear. The CDR3 totals 14 residues. Germline V gene lookup returns CDR1 SNHLY and CDR2 FYNNEI. Between the trimmed V and J ends, which lost 3 bases and 1 base, there was a span of 7 bases. CDR3 sequence reads: CASSDSESYNEQFF. The CDR3 region has the DNA TGTGCCAGCAGTGACTCGGAATCCTACAATGAGCAGTTCTTC.